The 28 T cell receptor beta chains in this list originate from one sample, sequenced in a study of blood T cell repertoires in COVID-19. Profiling relied on immunoSEQ multiplex PCR, and the TCRdb table lists in-frame clones only, not all of them. Here the sample spans around 60,000 clones, about 76% being singletons. The specimen was peripheral blood. The receptors here all came from an elderly woman with active or convalescent COVID-19.

This chain connects TRBV5-1 to TRBJ1-4; D call uncertain. The CDR3 loop spans 15 amino acids. Germline V gives CDR1 SGHRS, CDR2 YFSETQ. The ends were cut back, 4 bases at V and 3 bases at J, with 13 bases in the middle. The CDR3 loop is CASSGWPAANEKLFF. As DNA, the CDR3 is TGCGCCAGCAGCGGCTGGCCAGCGGCTAATGAAAAACTGTTTTTT.

This chain uses TRBV7-8 with TRBJ1-1; D gene unclear. Trimming left V 2 bases short and J 1 base short, with 8 bases between. Germline V lookup: CDR1 SGHVS, CDR2 FQNEAQ. This CDR3 comprises 14 residues. The CDR3 is CASSLLTGNTEAFF. As DNA, the CDR3 is TGTGCCAGCAGCTTATTAACGGGGAACACTGAAGCTTTCTTT.

This clone was counted between two and nine times. The V gene is TRBV7-8, the J gene TRBJ1-5; the D gene is possibly TRBD1 (6 bases). V gave up 4 bases and J gave up 4 bases, with 11 bases separating them. CDR1 and CDR2 (germline): SGHVS, FQNEAQ. The CDR3 is 14 amino acids. The CDR3 loop is CASSYLDSNQPQHF. For the CDR3, the DNA is TGTGCCAGCAGCTACTTGGACAGTAATCAGCCCCAGCATTTT.

The chain has TRBV6-5 and TRBJ2-5; 14 nucleotides line up with TRBD2. V shed 5 bases and J 5 bases; nucleotides not matched to a gene: 1. This CDR3 spans 14 amino acids. Germline loops: CDR1 MNHEY, CDR2 SVGAGI. The CDR3 spells CASSRTSGGETQYF. The CDR3 DNA reads TGTGCCAGCAGTCGGACTAGCGGGGGGGAGACCCAGTACTTC.

The chain carries TRBV19 and TRBJ1-2; D is possibly TRBD1 (5 bases). The germline gives CDR1 LNHDA, CDR2 SQIVND (reference sequence). CDR3 size: 11 residues. V shed 9 bases and J shed 4 bases, with 9 bases lying between them. The CDR3 DNA sequence: TGTGCCAGCTTGGACATCTATGGCTACACCTTC. Amino acid sequence: CASLDIYGYTF.

This CDR3 is CASSYSGTPNSPLHF. Here the CDR3 DNA reads TGTGCCAGCAGTTACTCCGGGACACCGAATTCACCCCTCCACTTT. This sequence joins TRBV6-5 and TRBJ1-6; TRBD1 might be the D (6 bases). The CDR3 sequence is 15 residues long. V lost 0 bases, J lost 7 bases, and 10 bases lay in between. Germline V gives CDR1 MNHEY, CDR2 SVGAGI.

V is TRBV11-2 and J is TRBJ1-3; 7 bases are shared with TRBD1. Per germline, CDR1 SGHAT and CDR2 FQNNGV. V dropped 4 bases and J dropped 7; count of bases not matched to a gene: 10. The length of the CDR3 is 15 residues. CDR3 in DNA: TGTGCCAGCAGCTCTACCCAGGGGGTAGGGAACACCATATATTTT. Encoded protein: CASSSTQGVGNTIYF.

In regard to this clone: Mismatch with germline at one junction end may stem from a read error. Other DNA sequences in the same sample also yield this CDR3. The chain uses TRBV3-1 (or the pseudogene TRBV3-2) and TRBJ1-6; TRBD1 matches 7 bases. The CDR3 has 16 residues. Germline loops: CDR1 LGHDT, CDR2 YNNKEL (reference sequence). In DNA form, the CDR3 reads TGTGCCAGCAGCCAAGATGCAGGGGGAGGTAATTCACCCCTTCACTTT. Protein: CASSQDAGGGNSPLHF.

This clone was seen a few times. The CDR3: CASSLVAASTDTQYF. The DNA of the CDR3 is TGTGCCAGCAGCTTAGTAGCAGCTAGCACAGATACGCAGTATTTT. The J gene is TRBJ2-3, the V gene TRBV7-2; no definite D call. Germline CDR1 is SGHTA and CDR2 is FQGNSA. The CDR3 runs to 15 residues. V was trimmed by 1 base and J by 0 bases, leaving 8 bases between them.

The chain carries TRBV5-4 and TRBJ2-6, with a weak D call TRBD2 (7 bases). V was trimmed by 5 bases and J by 4 bases, leaving 16 bases between them. The CDR3 consists of 16 residues. Germline V gene sequence: CDR1 SGHNT, CDR2 YYREEE (reference sequence). CDR3 residues: CASSPRGPGGANVLTF. In nucleotides, the CDR3 is TGTGCCAGCAGTCCGCGGGGGCCGGGGGGGGCCAACGTCCTGACTTTC.

V usage is TRBV9 and J usage is TRBJ2-5; a weak D match, TRBD2 (5 bases). V gave up 4 bases and J gave up 1 base, with 11 bases separating them. Germline values: CDR1 SGDLS, CDR2 YYNGEE. The CDR3 length is 14 residues. Written as DNA, the CDR3 is TGTGCCAGCAGCTCTGGTCGGGGCCAAGAGACCCAGTACTTC. Encoded protein: CASSSGRGQETQYF.

The chain couples TRBV7-3 to TRBJ2-7; tentative D call: TRBD1 (6 bases). There are 13 residues in the CDR3. Germline CDR1 reads SGHTA; CDR2 reads FQGTGA. The V end lost 0 bases, the J end lost 5 bases, and 8 bases lay between the germline ends. CDR3 DNA: TGTGCCAGCAGCTTAACTAGGACAGACGAGCAGTACTTC. Translated: CASSLTRTDEQYF.

The DNA for the CDR3 is TGTGCCAGCAGCAATGGAGGGGGCGCGAACACCGGGGAGCTGTTTTTT. Translating it yields CASSNGGGANTGELFF. V usage is TRBV5-8 and J usage is TRBJ2-2; weak D call: TRBD1 (7 bases). This CDR3 has 16 amino acids. Trimming left V 4 bases short and J 0 bases short, with 13 bases between. CDR1 and CDR2 (germline): SGHTS, YDEGEE.

The rearrangement joins TRBV10-3 to TRBJ1-4; D ambiguous. The CDR3 runs 18 residues. Looked up from germline, CDR1 is ENHRY and CDR2 is SYGVKD. With 2 bases removed from V and 0 bases from J, the gap between germline ends came to 16 bases. CDR3 amino acids: CAISEAALPMATNEKLFF. In DNA, the CDR3 is TGTGCCATCAGTGAGGCGGCTTTGCCCATGGCAACTAATGAAAAACTGTTTTTT.

The chain is built from TRBV24-1 and TRBJ1-6; D uncertain. With 4 bases removed from V and 5 bases from J, the gap between germline ends came to 8 bases. Germline CDR1 reads KGHDR; CDR2 reads SFDVKD. The CDR3 contains 14 residues. The CDR3 here is CATSEGRDNSPLHF. The CDR3 nucleotides are TGTGCCACCAGTGAGGGCAGAGATAATTCACCCCTCCACTTT.

The V gene is TRBV5-6, the J gene TRBJ2-1, with 7 bases fitting TRBD2. The germline gives CDR1 SGHDT, CDR2 YYEEEE. V shed 3 bases, J shed 3 bases, and the junction held 0 bases outside the gene matches. This CDR3 contains 13 residues. CDR3 bases: TGTGCCAGCAGCTCTAGCGGCTACAATGAGCAGTTCTTC. This codes for CASSSSGYNEQFF.

The rearrangement joins TRBV5-6 to TRBJ2-7; 10 nucleotides match TRBD1. Losses at the gene ends were 3 bases for V and 3 bases for J; bases not matched to a gene: 3. Germline CDR1 and CDR2: SGHDT and YYEEEE. This CDR3 is 14 amino acids long. The CDR3 is CASSSWDRGYEQYF. Here the CDR3 DNA reads TGTGCCAGCAGCTCGTGGGACAGGGGCTACGAGCAGTACTTC.

The chain carries TRBV28 and TRBJ1-1, with D hard to call. This CDR3 is built from 12 residues. CDR1 and CDR2 (germline): MDHEN, SYDVKM. V lost 0 bases, J lost 12 bases, and 11 bases lay in between. CDR3 sequence reads: CASSLWVGESFF. The CDR3 DNA sequence: TGTGCCAGCAGTTTATGGGTCGGGGAATCTTTCTTT.

The chain has TRBV10-3 and TRBJ2-7; 7 positions match TRBD1. The V segment lost 1 base and the J segment 6 bases; nucleotides outside the gene matches: 3. Germline assignment: CDR1 ENHRY and CDR2 SYGVKD. The CDR3 is made up of 13 amino acids. This CDR3 is CAISEYDRAEQYF. As DNA, the CDR3 is TGTGCCATCAGTGAGTATGACAGGGCCGAGCAGTACTTC.

J is TRBJ1-1 and V is TRBV2; D uncertain. Germline assignment: CDR1 SNHLY and CDR2 FYNNEI. This CDR3 has 13 amino acids. Trimming removed 6 bases at V and 0 bases at J, with 8 bases between. CDR3 sequence reads: CASSDNMNTEAFF. CDR3 nucleotides: TGTGCCAGCAGCGACAATATGAACACTGAAGCTTTCTTT.

This clone was detected only once. The V call is TRBV28, the J call TRBJ2-5, with TRBD2 matching 7 bases. CDR1 is MDHEN and CDR2 is SYDVKM in the germline V gene. The CDR3 contains 13 residues. V dropped 6 bases and J dropped 2; count of bases not matched to a gene: 3. The CDR3, as DNA: TGTGCCAGCAGATGGGGGGGGCAAGAGACCCAGTACTTC. Encoded protein: CASRWGGQETQYF.

The V gene is TRBV18, the J gene TRBJ1-5; possibly TRBD1 for D (5 bases). This CDR3 spans 17 amino acids. Trimming cost V 5 bases and J 0 bases, with 17 bases left between them. Germline V CDR1 and CDR2: KGHSH, LQKENI. The CDR3 DNA sequence: TGTGCCAGCTCAGCCACAGGTGGGGCATATAGCAATCAGCCCCAGCATTTT. Protein: CASSATGGAYSNQPQHF.

This rearrangement joins TRBV19 to TRBJ2-7, with 8 positions matching TRBD2. CDR3 size: 15 residues. V shed 1 base and J 7 bases; nucleotides not matched to a gene: 9. In germline, CDR1 is LNHDA, CDR2 SQIVND (reference sequence). In nucleotides, the CDR3 is TGTGCCAGTAGTATAGTAGCGGGACTAGTTGGTGAGCAGTACTTC. Encoded protein: CASSIVAGLVGEQYF. Full variable domain (outside the CDR3, taken from reference TRBV19 and TRBJ2-7): DGGITQSPKYLFRKEGQNVTLSCEQNLNHDAMYWYRQDPGQGLRLIYYSQIVNDFQKGDIAEGYSVSREKKESFPLTVTSAQKNPTAFYLCASSIVAGLVGEQYFGPGTRLTVT.

V usage is TRBV19 and J usage is TRBJ2-3; 9 positions agree with TRBD2. Germline V gene sequence: CDR1 LNHDA, CDR2 SQIVND (reference sequence). Trimming cost V 3 bases and J 7 bases; bases outside gene matches: 8. The CDR3 length is 15 residues. The CDR3 region has the DNA TGTGCCAGTAGTATTCTGCGGGGGGGCATCTATACGCAGTATTTT. Translation gives CASSILRGGIYTQYF.

This clone was observed once. V gene TRBV28 combines with J gene TRBJ2-7; possible D gene TRBD1, 5 bases. Trimming shortened V by 1 base and J by 2 bases, and 9 bases separated the two germline ends. Germline CDR1 reads MDHEN; CDR2 reads SYDVKM. The CDR3 is 14 residues long. The CDR3 is CASSLSGQTYEQYF. CDR3 bases: TGTGCCAGCAGTTTATCTGGACAAACCTACGAGCAGTACTTC.

The chain is built from TRBV25-1 and TRBJ2-5; D not certain. The V gene's germline CDR1 is MGHDK and CDR2 SYGVNS. CDR3 length equals 12 residues. V gave up 5 bases and J gave up 0 bases, with 4 bases separating them. CDR3 bases: TGTGCCAGCAGTCAGTACCAAGAGACCCAGTACTTC. This gives the protein CASSQYQETQYF.

This rearrangement joins TRBV27 to TRBJ1-2; possible D gene TRBD1, 6 bases. Germline V gene sequence: CDR1 MNHEY, CDR2 SMNVEV (reference sequence). Trimming shortened V by 5 bases and J by 8 bases, and 15 bases separated the two germline ends. This CDR3 is 13 amino acids long. The CDR3 DNA reads as TGTGCCAGCAGTCCATATACAGGGTACGGCTACACCTTC. Translating gives CASSPYTGYGYTF.

The J gene is TRBJ2-2, the V gene TRBV24-1; D ambiguous. The V and J ends lost 4 bases and 1 base respectively, with 3 bases between them. Germline V CDR1 and CDR2: KGHDR, SFDVKD. The CDR3 is made up of 13 amino acids. The CDR3 coding sequence is TGTGCCACCAGTGACCGGAACACCGGGGAGCTGTTTTTT. It encodes CATSDRNTGELFF.